This TCR beta chain was retrieved from a study of CD8 T cells in ankylosing spondylitis. Germline V gene sequence: CDR1 LGHNA, CDR2 YNFKEQ. V lost 0 bases, J lost 4 bases, and 18 bases lay in between. CDR3 length: 18 residues. Notes on this clonotype: Its antigen is currently unknown.

Using its own MiXCR run on the 5' RACE reads, TCRdb lists one record per CDR3 protein. This sample has more than 600,000 distinct CDR3 sequences, with roughly 19% found just once. Findings and limits, study-wide: Fewer than ten highly homologous variants made up a TCR beta motif that seemed to typify ankylosing spondylitis blood. CD8+ disease-linked clones were present at relatively low frequencies in blood.

The sequence was obtained from a male donor with ankylosing spondylitis. The chain links TRBV4-2 to TRBJ2-2; a possible D gene is TRBD2 (6 bases). Sequencing was carried out using blood, either unsorted or a sorted T cell fraction (not recorded which). The CDR3 DNA is TGTGCCAGCAGCCAAGATATAACAGTTAGCGGTGTCACCGGGGAGCTGTTTTTT. This encodes CASSQDITVSGVTGELFF.